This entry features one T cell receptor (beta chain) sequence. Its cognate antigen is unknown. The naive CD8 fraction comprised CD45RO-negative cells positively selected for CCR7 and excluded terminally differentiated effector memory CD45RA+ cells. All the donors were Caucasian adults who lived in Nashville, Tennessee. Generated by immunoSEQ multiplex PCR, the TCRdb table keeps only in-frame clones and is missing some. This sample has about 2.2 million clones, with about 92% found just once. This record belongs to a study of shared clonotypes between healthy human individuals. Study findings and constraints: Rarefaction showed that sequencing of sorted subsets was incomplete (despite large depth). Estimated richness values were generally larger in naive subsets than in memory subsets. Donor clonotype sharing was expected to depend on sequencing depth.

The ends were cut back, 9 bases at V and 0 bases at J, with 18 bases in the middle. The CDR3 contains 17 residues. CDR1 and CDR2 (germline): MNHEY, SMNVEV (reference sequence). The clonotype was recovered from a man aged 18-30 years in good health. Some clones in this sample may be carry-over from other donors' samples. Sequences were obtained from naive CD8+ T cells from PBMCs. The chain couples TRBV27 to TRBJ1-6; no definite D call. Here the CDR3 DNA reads TGTGCCAGTAAGACGACGGACCCGAGCTCCTATAATTCACCCCTCCACTTT. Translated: CASKTTDPSSYNSPLHF.